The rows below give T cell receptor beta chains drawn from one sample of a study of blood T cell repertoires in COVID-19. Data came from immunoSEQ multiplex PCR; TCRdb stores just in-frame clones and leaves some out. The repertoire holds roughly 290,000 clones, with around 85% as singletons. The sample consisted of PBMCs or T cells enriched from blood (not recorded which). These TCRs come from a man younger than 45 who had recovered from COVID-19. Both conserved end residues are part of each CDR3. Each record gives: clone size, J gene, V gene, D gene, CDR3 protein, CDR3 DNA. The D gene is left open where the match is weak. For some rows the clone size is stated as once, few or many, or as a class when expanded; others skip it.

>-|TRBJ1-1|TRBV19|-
CASSLRENTEAFF
TGTGCCAGTAGCCTCAGGGAGAACACTGAAGCTTTCTTT
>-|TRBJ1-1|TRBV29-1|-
CSTHMGGLNTEAFF
TGCAGCACGCATATGGGGGGTTTGAACACTGAAGCTTTCTTT
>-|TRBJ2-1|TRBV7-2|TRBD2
CASSLSGTSGYNEQFF
TGTGCCAGCAGCCTCTCCGGGACTAGCGGCTACAATGAGCAGTTCTTC
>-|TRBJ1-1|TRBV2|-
CASMGRYGTEAFF
TGTGCCAGCATGGGGAGGTACGGCACTGAAGCTTTCTTT
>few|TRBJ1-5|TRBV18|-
CASSPRGGLQPQHF
TGTGCCAGCTCACCACGCGGAGGGCTTCAGCCCCAGCATTTT
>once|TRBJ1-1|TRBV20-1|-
CSASRGFNEAFF
TGCAGTGCTAGTAGGGGTTTCAATGAAGCTTTCTTT
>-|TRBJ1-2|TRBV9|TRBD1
CASSVSTGGSDGYTF
TGTGCCAGCAGCGTGTCGACAGGGGGCTCGGATGGCTACACCTTC
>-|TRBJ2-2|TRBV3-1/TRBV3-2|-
CASSQGGRGGTGELFF
TGTGCCAGCAGCCAAGGGGGCAGGGGTGGAACCGGGGAGCTGTTTTTT
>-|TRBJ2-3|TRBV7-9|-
CASGEQGAAATDTQYF
TGTGCCAGCGGAGAACAGGGAGCAGCCGCCACAGATACGCAGTATTTT
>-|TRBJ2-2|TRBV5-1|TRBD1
CASSFGQGSGELFF
TGCGCCAGCAGCTTTGGACAGGGATCCGGGGAGCTGTTTTTT
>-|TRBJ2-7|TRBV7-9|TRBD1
CASSPRQGTTEQYF
TGTGCCAGCAGCCCGAGACAGGGGACAACCGAGCAGTACTTC
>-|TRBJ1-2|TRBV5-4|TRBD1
CASSVRQGTHGYTF
TGTGCCAGCAGCGTCCGACAGGGGACCCATGGCTACACCTTC
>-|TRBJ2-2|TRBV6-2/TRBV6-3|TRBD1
CASSRNRGVGELFF
TGTGCCAGCAGTAGAAACAGGGGGGTCGGGGAGCTGTTTTTT
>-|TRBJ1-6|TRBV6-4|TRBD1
CASSATGGRDSPLHF
TGTGCCAGCAGCGCCACAGGGGGTCGTGATTCACCCCTCCACTTT